The 10 T cell receptor beta chains listed next were all sequenced from one sample in a study of T cell repertoires in cytomegalovirus infection. No antigens are known for them. TCRdb redid the calling of the reads with MiXCR, one entry per CDR3 protein. The data show around 95,000 distinct CDR3 sequences, 25% to 30% seen once. The sample consisted of CD8+ T cells from cultured PBMCs, taken from culture after CMV antigen stimulation. Receptor source: a human donor in good health (CMV status not recorded). Some clones in this sample may be carry-over from other donors' samples.

The chain couples TRBV4-3 to TRBJ1-1; D ambiguous. Trimming removed 0 bases from V and 4 bases from J, with 9 bases in between. Per germline, CDR1 LGHNA and CDR2 YSLEER. The CDR3 covers 14 residues. In nucleotides, the CDR3 is TGCGCCAGCAGCCAAGAAATGCGAGGCACTGAAGCTTTCTTT. It translates to CASSQEMRGTEAFF.

The chain couples TRBV7-8 to TRBJ2-1; D is possibly TRBD1 (5 bases). The V end was cut by 1 base, the J end by 7 bases, with 17 bases between. Germline-derived CDR1 and CDR2 are SGHVS and FQNEAQ. The CDR3 has 16 residues. The CDR3 sequence: CASSLVGVGAYNEQFF. The DNA for the CDR3 is TGTGCCAGCAGCTTAGTAGGGGTAGGGGCATATAATGAGCAGTTCTTC.

This clonotype was counted between two and nine times. The genes are TRBV5-1 and TRBJ1-2; the D is unclear. The CDR3 length is 13 residues. The V and J ends lost 4 bases and 4 bases respectively, with 11 bases between them. Germline assignment: CDR1 SGHRS and CDR2 YFSETQ. The CDR3 nucleotides read TGCGCCAGCAGCCCGGAGTCCGTCTATGGCTACACCTTC. It yields the protein CASSPESVYGYTF.

The genes are TRBV4-1 and TRBJ1-2, with TRBD1 matching over 12 bases. Per germline, CDR1 MGHRA and CDR2 YSYEKL. The trim removed 0 bases at V and 7 bases at J, leaving 6 bases unmatched. The CDR3 covers 16 residues. CDR3 in amino acids: CASSQDGDRGLSGYTF. Here the CDR3 DNA reads TGCGCCAGCAGCCAAGATGGGGACAGGGGGCTCTCTGGCTACACCTTC.

The chain uses TRBV20-1 and TRBJ1-1; 9 bases align to TRBD1. V was clipped by 4 bases and J by 3 bases; unmatched bases: 6. The V gene's germline CDR1 is DFQATT and CDR2 SNEGSKA (reference sequence). The CDR3 is made up of 14 amino acids. The CDR3 bases are TGCAGTGCTAAGACGACAGGGGGTTACACTGAAGCTTTCTTT. Its protein product is CSAKTTGGYTEAFF.

This clonotype was counted ten times or more. This chain joins TRBV7-8 and TRBJ2-2; no definite D call. V lost 8 bases and J 0 bases, leaving 10 bases between the germline ends. Germline values: CDR1 SGHVS, CDR2 FQNEAQ. The CDR3 covers 14 residues. The CDR3 reads CASGQRSNTGELFF. CDR3 DNA sequence: TGTGCCAGCGGCCAAAGATCGAACACCGGGGAGCTGTTTTTT.

This clonotype came up a few times. The gene calls are TRBV4-1 and TRBJ1-4, with D possibly being TRBD1 (5 bases). The V gene's germline CDR1 is MGHRA and CDR2 YSYEKL. The V end lost 1 base, the J end lost 3 bases, and 9 bases lay between the germline ends. This CDR3 has 15 residues. The CDR3 bases are TGCGCCAGCAGCCAAGGAGGGGACCCTAATGAAAAACTGTTTTTT. Amino acid sequence: CASSQGGDPNEKLFF.

The chain uses TRBV20-1 and TRBJ2-7; 9 bases match TRBD1. The CDR3 covers 15 residues. Germline V gives CDR1 DFQATT, CDR2 SNEGSKA (reference sequence). V lost 0 bases and J lost 4; bases outside the gene matches: 7. CDR3 loop: CSARDRDRVRYEQYF. CDR3 sequence (DNA): TGCAGTGCTAGAGATCGGGACAGGGTAAGGTACGAGCAGTACTTC.

This clonotype was seen only once. CDR3 nucleotides: TGCAGTGCTAGTAGTAGCGTCGGTAACAATGAGCAGTTCTTC. This encodes CSASSSVGNNEQFF. The chain recombines TRBV20-1 with TRBJ2-1, with D perhaps TRBD2 (5 bases). Germline loops: CDR1 DFQATT, CDR2 SNEGSKA (reference sequence). V was trimmed by 3 bases and J by 5 bases, leaving 14 bases between them. This CDR3 has 14 amino acids.

This clonotype was detected many times. V gene TRBV9 combines with J gene TRBJ1-2, with a possible D match to TRBD1 (6 bases). CDR1 SGDLS and CDR2 YYNGEE come from the germline V gene. V lost 0 bases and J 4 bases, leaving 13 bases between the germline ends. This CDR3 is built from 15 residues. In DNA, the CDR3 is TGTGCCAGCAGCGTAGACTCGGACAGTGTCTATGGCTACACCTTC. Its protein product is CASSVDSDSVYGYTF.